The 13 T cell receptor beta chains reported below all come from one sample, sequenced in a study of T cell repertoires in cytomegalovirus infection. Via MiXCR, TCRdb re-called the reads, giving one row per CDR3 protein. The profile shows more than 500,000 distinct CDR3 sequences, 16% of them singletons. Sequencing input: CD8+ T cells from PBMCs. These receptors were taken from a human donor in good health (CMV status not recorded). Some clones in this sample may be carry-over from other donors' samples.

This clonotype appeared a few times. CDR3 in DNA: TGTGCCACCAGCCCACGGGATCTCTATGGCTACACCTTC. This encodes CATSPRDLYGYTF. This chain links TRBV15 with TRBJ1-2; D is unclear. The CDR3 is 13 residues long. Per the germline V gene, CDR1 is LNHNV and CDR2 is YYDKDF (reference sequence). Trimming pared 5 bases from V and 4 bases from J, leaving 11 bases between.

This clonotype was seen ten or more times. A single base separates this from a much larger clone, so it may be a read error. The rearrangement uses TRBV7-9 and TRBJ1-1; D remains unclear. V gave up 2 bases and J gave up 4 bases, with 5 bases separating them. CDR1 and CDR2 (germline): SEHNR, FQNEAQ (reference sequence). This CDR3 is 12 amino acids long. CDR3 region: CASSLRVTEAFF. CDR3 DNA: TGTGCCAGCAGCTTAAGGGTCACTGAAGCTTTCTTT.

The chain links TRBV7-9 to TRBJ2-3; 14 nucleotides line up with TRBD2. Trimming removed 3 bases from V and 6 bases from J; junction bases left unmatched: 5. The length of the CDR3 is 16 residues. CDR1 is SEHNR, CDR2 FQNEAQ, per germline (reference sequence). In DNA form, the CDR3 reads TGTGCCAGCAGCTTCCCCGGGACTAGCGGGAGTGATACGCAGTATTTT. Its protein is CASSFPGTSGSDTQYF.

This clonotype was recorded at least ten times. The chain uses TRBV4-1 and TRBJ1-6; D not certain. The length of the CDR3 is 14 residues. Germline-derived CDR1 and CDR2 are MGHRA and YSYEKL. Trimming removed 0 bases from V and 9 bases from J, with 9 bases in between. The CDR3 region is CASSQDDRISPLHF. CDR3 sequence (DNA): TGCGCCAGCAGCCAAGATGATCGGATTTCACCCCTCCACTTT.

This clonotype was seen only a few times. V is TRBV9 and J is TRBJ1-5; TRBD1 matches at 7 bases. With V trimmed by 0 bases and J by 3 bases, 3 bases remained unmatched. There are 15 residues in the CDR3. Germline CDR1 SGDLS, CDR2 YYNGEE. The CDR3 nucleotides are TGTGCCAGCAGCGTAGGGGGGACAGACAATCAGCCCCAGCATTTT. It specifies CASSVGGTDNQPQHF.

This clonotype was picked up a small number of times. The chain uses TRBV5-5 and TRBJ1-1; possible D gene TRBD1, 5 bases. V was shortened by 4 bases and J by 6 bases, with 19 bases between the two germline ends. From germline, CDR1 is SGHKS and CDR2 YYEKEE (reference sequence). The CDR3 runs to 15 residues. The CDR3 sequence is CASSTGYDRLSEAFF. The DNA for the CDR3 is TGTGCCAGCAGCACCGGTTATGACAGATTGTCTGAAGCTTTCTTT.

This rearrangement joins TRBV2 to TRBJ2-3; a weak D match, TRBD2 (6 bases). Germline lookup yields CDR1 SNHLY and CDR2 FYNNEI. Between the trimmed V and J ends, which lost 5 bases and 5 bases, there was a span of 17 bases. The CDR3 is 15 amino acids. CDR3 residues: CASSTGTAGQDTQYF. CDR3 nucleotide sequence: TGTGCCAGCAGTACTGGGACTGCCGGCCAAGATACGCAGTATTTT.

At least ten counts were recorded for this clonotype. The rearrangement joins TRBV14 to TRBJ2-1; 9 bases are shared with TRBD2. The CDR3 is 17 amino acids. Trimming cost V 0 bases and J 3 bases; bases outside gene matches: 6. Germline values: CDR1 SGHDN, CDR2 FVKESK. CDR3: CASSQDPRLAVYNEQFF. The CDR3 nucleotides read TGTGCCAGCAGCCAAGATCCGAGACTAGCGGTCTACAATGAGCAGTTCTTC. The full variable domain, rest sourced from reference TRBV14 and TRBJ2-1, is EAGVTQFPSHSVIEKGQTVTLRCDPISGHDNLYWYRRVMGKEIKFLLHFVKESKQDESGMPNNRFLAERTGGTYSTLKVQPAELEDSGVYFCASSQDPRLAVYNEQFFGPGTRLTVL.

As for this clonotype: This is likely a read error, given that the CDR3 carries no conserved phenylalanine or tryptophan at its end. The DNA is left out, because the CDR3 cannot be placed on it with certainty; the CDR3 is given as TCRdb lists it. The rearrangement uses TRBV7-9 and TRBJ2-1; TRBD1, the D gene given by the table, was not confirmed from the DNA. The CDR3 region is 14 residues in length, termini included. Germline lookup yields CDR1 SEHNR and CDR2 FQNEAQ (reference sequence). CDR3 loop: CASSPGQFHLGQLL.

This clonotype showed up just a few times. This chain connects TRBV5-1 to TRBJ1-1; 7 positions agree with TRBD1. Germline V lookup: CDR1 SGHRS, CDR2 YFSETQ. CDR3 length equals 15 residues. J gave up 5 bases and V 4 bases, and 11 bases lay outside the gene matches. CDR3 nucleotide sequence: TGCGCCAGCAGCCCCCGACAGGGTTTATTTACTGAAGCTTTCTTT. Encoded protein: CASSPRQGLFTEAFF.

The V gene is TRBV7-3, the J gene TRBJ2-1, with D tentatively TRBD1 or TRBD2 (5 bases each). V was cut by 8 bases and J by 6 bases, with 14 bases left in between. This CDR3 has 13 amino acids. In germline, CDR1 is SGHTA, CDR2 FQGTGA. This CDR3 is CASGQEGSNEQFF. The DNA for the CDR3 is TGTGCCAGCGGCCAAGAGGGGAGCAATGAGCAGTTCTTC.

Notes on this clonotype: This sequence may be a read error, since a much larger clone differs from it by one base. The chain carries TRBV7-6 and TRBJ2-7; D remains ambiguous. The CDR3 extends over 12 amino acids. Germline V lookup: CDR1 SGHVS, CDR2 FNYEAQ. The CDR3 DNA reads as TGTGCCAGCAGCCCATTGCGAGACGAGCATTACTTC. Translation: CASSPLRDEHYF.

There are many counts of this clonotype. The chain combines TRBV7-9 with TRBJ2-1, with 8 bases that match TRBD2. V lost 2 bases to trimming and J lost 5 bases; unmatched junction nucleotides: 5. The CDR3 runs 15 residues. Germline lookup yields CDR1 SEHNR and CDR2 FQNEAQ (reference sequence). The CDR3 loop reads CASSLLTSVDNEQFF. DNA of the CDR3: TGTGCCAGCAGCTTATTGACTAGCGTGGACAATGAGCAGTTCTTC. The full variable domain, completed using reference TRBV7-9 and TRBJ2-1, is DTGVSQNPRHKITKRGQNVTFRCDPISEHNRLYWYRQTLGQGPEFLTYFQNEAQLEKSRLLSDRFSAERPKGSFSTLEIQRTEQGDSAMYLCASSLLTSVDNEQFFGPGTRLTVL.